Below, 3 T cell receptor beta chains from the same sample are listed, as sequenced in a study of T cell responses to AZD1222 COVID-19 vaccine. Data came from immunoSEQ multiplex PCR; TCRdb stores just in-frame clones and leaves some out. The sample includes 60,000 to 70,000 clones, about 85% of them seen just once. The sequenced sample was peripheral blood, obtained on day 0 of AZD1222 vaccination. These receptors all come from an adult in good health.

The chain joins TRBV20-1 to TRBJ1-5, with a tentative D call TRBD1 (5 bases). The V gene's germline CDR1 is DFQATT and CDR2 SNEGSKA (reference sequence). The ends were cut back, 3 bases at V and 5 bases at J, with 17 bases in the middle. The CDR3 extends over 15 amino acids. Here the CDR3 DNA reads TGCAGTGCTAGTCCCGGGGCCGGGAGGGATCAGCCCCAGCATTTT. It translates to CSASPGAGRDQPQHF.

This clone has a single count. The CDR3 loop reads CASSLEAGPPQPQHF. The CDR3 DNA is TGCGCCAGCAGCTTGGAGGCAGGACCCCCACAGCCCCAGCATTTT. This sequence joins TRBV5-1 and TRBJ1-5; D gene unclear. The germline V gene has CDR1 SGHRS and CDR2 YFSETQ. The CDR3 extends over 15 amino acids. The germline V and J ends were trimmed by 0 bases and 7 bases, with 14 bases remaining between them.

The chain uses TRBV5-1 and TRBJ2-7, with 7 bases fitting TRBD1. The length of the CDR3 is 12 residues. Germline CDR1 and CDR2: SGHRS and YFSETQ. V gave up 2 bases and J gave up 6 bases; unmatched junction bases: 2. The CDR3 DNA reads TGCGCCAGCAGCTTAGAGGGGGCCGAGCAGTACTTC. Residues: CASSLEGAEQYF.